Below are 20 T cell receptor beta chains sequenced from a single sample in a study of blood T cell repertoires in COVID-19. The data were produced by immunoSEQ multiplex PCR, yet TCRdb's version contains in-frame clones alone and is incomplete. The table shows some 520,000 clones, with approximately 92% occurring only once. Sequenced input: peripheral blood. The receptors derive from a man between 18 and 29 years old with COVID-19, enrolled during active disease.

This clone has a single count. The chain combines TRBV6-5 with TRBJ1-1; TRBD1 agrees at 7 bases. V was clipped by 6 bases and J by 3 bases; unmatched bases: 4. The CDR3 is 13 residues long. The V gene's germline CDR1 is MNHEY and CDR2 SVGAGI. The CDR3 DNA reads as TGTGCCAGCAGCCTAACAGGGGACACTGAAGCTTTCTTT. Its translation: CASSLTGDTEAFF.

The chain employs TRBV27 and TRBJ2-1; TRBD2 matches 8 bases. Trimming removed 5 bases from V and 10 bases from J; junction bases left unmatched: 13. CDR3 length: 15 amino acids. Germline V gives CDR1 MNHEY, CDR2 SMNVEV (reference sequence). In nucleotides, the CDR3 is TGTGCCAGCAGTCCGGAACTAGCGGAATGGGGGGAGCAGTTCTTC. This encodes CASSPELAEWGEQFF.

The rearrangement joins TRBV15 to TRBJ2-1, with D maybe TRBD1 (5 bases). The germline V gene has CDR1 LNHNV and CDR2 YYDKDF (reference sequence). This CDR3 has 16 amino acids. Trimming shortened V by 0 bases and J by 8 bases, and 17 bases separated the two germline ends. The CDR3 coding sequence is TGTGCCACCAGCAGAGATCTCATAGGGGCTTCGGATGAGCAGTTCTTC. Residues: CATSRDLIGASDEQFF.

The chain joins TRBV3-1 (or the pseudogene TRBV3-2) to TRBJ2-2, with D possibly TRBD1 on 6 matching bases. The germline V gene has CDR1 LGHDT and CDR2 YNNKEL (reference sequence). V was trimmed by 1 base and J by 0 bases, leaving 9 bases between them. The CDR3 contains 16 residues. The CDR3 region is CASSQVGGPNTGELFF. In DNA, the CDR3 is TGTGCCAGCAGCCAAGTAGGGGGACCGAACACCGGGGAGCTGTTTTTT.

Notes on this clone: This sample also contains other DNA sequences that code for the same CDR3. The chain combines TRBV11-3 with TRBJ2-1; 8 bases match TRBD2. With V trimmed by 0 bases and J by 4 bases, 5 bases remained unmatched. The CDR3 spans 16 residues. Germline lookup yields CDR1 SGHNT and CDR2 YENEEA. As DNA, the CDR3 is TGTGCCAGCAGCTTAGATGGTACTAGCGGATACAATGAGCAGTTCTTC. Its protein product is CASSLDGTSGYNEQFF.

The V gene is TRBV5-4, the J gene TRBJ2-3, with 9 bases matching TRBD2. CDR3 length equals 16 residues. J gave up 4 bases and V 1 base, and 7 bases lay outside the gene matches. Germline values: CDR1 SGHNT, CDR2 YYREEE (reference sequence). CDR3 loop: CASSLMTSGPADTQYF. CDR3 DNA: TGTGCCAGCAGCTTGATGACTAGCGGACCTGCAGATACGCAGTATTTT.

This chain uses TRBV12-3 or TRBV12-4 with TRBJ2-2; D unclear. CDR3 length equals 13 residues. V lost 7 bases to trimming and J lost 2 bases, with 8 bases between them. CDR3 in amino acids: CASTSLNTGELFF. CDR3 DNA: TGTGCCAGCACATCACTCAACACCGGGGAGCTGTTTTTT.

At least ten counts were recorded for this clone. The V and J genes are TRBV4-2 and TRBJ1-2; maybe TRBD1 (6 bases). V was pared by 1 base and J by 3 bases, with 21 bases between. The CDR3 is made up of 18 amino acids. Per the germline V gene, CDR1 is LGHNA and CDR2 is YNFKEQ. CDR3 sequence (DNA): TGTGCCAGCAGCCAAGTAATGACAGGTGAAGGTTTCGACTATGGCTACACCTTC. Translation: CASSQVMTGEGFDYGYTF.

This clone was seen more than once but under ten times. The rearrangement joins TRBV7-9 to TRBJ2-7; a possible D gene is TRBD2 (5 bases). CDR3 length: 14 residues. Trimming shortened V by 5 bases and J by 3 bases, and 14 bases separated the two germline ends. In germline, CDR1 is SEHNR, CDR2 FQNEAQ (reference sequence). CDR3 sequence: CASSRGGSVYEQYF. In DNA form, the CDR3 reads TGTGCCAGCAGCCGAGGAGGAAGTGTCTACGAGCAGTACTTC.

This clone occurred once. The rearrangement joins TRBV9 to TRBJ1-1, with no clear D. Germline CDR1 and CDR2: SGDLS and YYNGEE. Trimming pared 4 bases from V and 0 bases from J, leaving 13 bases between. The CDR3 runs to 15 residues. The CDR3, as DNA: TGTGCCAGCAGCCCCACGACGCGGGTGAACACTGAAGCTTTCTTT. Residues: CASSPTTRVNTEAFF.

The gene calls are TRBV27 and TRBJ2-2; D is perhaps TRBD2 (5 bases). With 5 bases removed from V and 0 bases from J, the gap between germline ends came to 13 bases. This CDR3 region has 16 residues. CDR1 and CDR2 from the germline V gene are MNHEY and SMNVEV (reference sequence). The CDR3 nucleotides read TGTGCCAGCAGTAAAACTAGAAGTCCGAACACCGGGGAGCTGTTTTTT. Its translation is CASSKTRSPNTGELFF.

The CDR3 coding sequence is TGTGCCAGCAAGTTGCGGGGCCCGAACACCGGGGAGCTGTTTTTT. It translates to CASKLRGPNTGELFF. The chain has TRBV6-6 and TRBJ2-2, with D perhaps TRBD2 (6 bases). V lost 7 bases and J lost 0, with 12 bases in between. CDR3 length equals 15 residues. CDR1 is MNHNY, CDR2 SVGAGI, per germline (reference sequence).

This chain connects TRBV7-9 to TRBJ2-3; 11 bases match TRBD2. This CDR3 spans 16 amino acids. Germline-derived CDR1 and CDR2 are SEHNR and FQNEAQ (reference sequence). V shed 5 bases and J 4 bases; nucleotides not matched to a gene: 8. The CDR3 coding sequence is TGTGCCAGCAGCCCGACTAGCGGGGCCCCACCAGATACGCAGTATTTT. Protein product: CASSPTSGAPPDTQYF. Drawing the rest from reference TRBV7-9 and TRBJ2-3, the complete variable domain is DTGVSQNPRHKITKRGQNVTFRCDPISEHNRLYWYRQTLGQGPEFLTYFQNEAQLEKSRLLSDRFSAERPKGSFSTLEIQRTEQGDSAMYLCASSPTSGAPPDTQYFGPGTRLTVL.

The chain recombines TRBV10-2 with TRBJ1-6; no clear D gene. The V gene lost 0 bases and the J gene lost 4 bases, with 16 bases spanning the gap. This CDR3 has 18 amino acids. Germline assignment: CDR1 WSHSY and CDR2 SAAADI. The CDR3 bases are TGCGCCAGCAGTGAGTCTTTGGCAGTAACCTTTTATAATTCACCCCTCCACTTT. Its protein product is CASSESLAVTFYNSPLHF.

The chain uses TRBV27 and TRBJ1-1; TRBD1 matches at 9 bases. Germline loops: CDR1 MNHEY, CDR2 SMNVEV (reference sequence). CDR3 length: 16 residues. After removal of 1 base from V and 5 bases from J, the junction contained 8 bases not matched to a gene. In DNA, the CDR3 is TGTGCCAGCAGTTTATTGGACAGGGGTCGTAATACTGAAGCTTTCTTT. This encodes CASSLLDRGRNTEAFF.

V gene TRBV18 combines with J gene TRBJ2-1; D possibly corresponds to TRBD1 (5 bases). Germline loops: CDR1 KGHSH, CDR2 LQKENI. CDR3 length: 14 amino acids. The V end was cut by 0 bases, the J end by 5 bases, with 8 bases between. The CDR3 here is CASSPPVGDNEQFF. The CDR3 nucleotides read TGTGCCAGCTCACCACCCGTAGGGGACAATGAGCAGTTCTTC. The whole variable domain, remainder taken from reference TRBV18 and TRBJ2-1, is NAGVMQNPRHLVRRRGQEARLRCSPMKGHSHVYWYRQLPEEGLKFMVYLQKENIIDESGMPKERFSAEFPKEGPSILRIQQVVRGDSAAYFCASSPPVGDNEQFFGPGTRLTVL.

Remarks on this clone: This same CDR3 is encoded by further DNA sequences in the sample. The chain joins TRBV5-1 to TRBJ2-7; D is undetermined. Trimming pared 4 bases from V and 0 bases from J, leaving 5 bases between. CDR1 SGHRS and CDR2 YFSETQ come from the germline V gene. This CDR3 has 12 residues. CDR3 sequence (DNA): TGCGCCAGCAGCCCGTCCTCCTACGAGCAGTACTTC. Its protein product is CASSPSSYEQYF.

This clone was seen more than once but under ten times. CDR3 nucleotide sequence: TGTGCTAGTGGTTTGAACGCAGGGTGGGATACGCAGTATTTT. As protein: CASGLNAGWDTQYF. The chain carries TRBV12-5 and TRBJ2-3, with D possibly matching TRBD1 (5 bases). The germline CDR1 and CDR2 sequences are LGHNT and FRNRAP. With 2 bases removed from V and 6 bases from J, the gap between germline ends came to 12 bases. The CDR3 consists of 14 residues.

This chain joins TRBV27 and TRBJ2-7, with TRBD2 matching 10 bases. Trimming removed 1 base from V and 2 bases from J; junction bases left unmatched: 8. The V gene's germline CDR1 is MNHEY and CDR2 SMNVEV (reference sequence). This CDR3 contains 17 residues. This CDR3 reads CASSLFGTGTSAYEQYF. CDR3 nucleotides: TGTGCCAGCAGTTTATTCGGGACCGGGACTAGCGCCTACGAGCAGTACTTC.

Only a few counts were recorded for this clone. CDR3 sequence: CSVDLSSGRTGELFF. The CDR3, as DNA: TGCAGCGTTGATTTATCTAGCGGGAGGACCGGGGAGCTGTTTTTT. The chain recombines TRBV29-1 with TRBJ2-2; 11 bases agree with TRBD2. The CDR3 totals 15 residues. V was clipped by 3 bases and J by 5 bases; unmatched bases: 5. Germline loops: CDR1 SQVTM, CDR2 ANQGSEA.